A selection of T cell receptor beta chains follows, all from one sample in a study of blood T cell repertoires in COVID-19. Clones were sequenced by immunoSEQ multiplex PCR, and TCRdb holds only the in-frame ones, with some missing. The sample carries around 80,000 clones, 80% to 90% recorded once. The sample comprised peripheral blood. The receptors were sampled from an elderly woman with active or convalescent COVID-19. CDR3s include the opening cysteine and the closing phenylalanine or tryptophan. A D gene is named only where the DNA matches it firmly. Some rows mark clone size as missing; the rest say once, few, many or name a class of expanded clone.

clone_size: .; v_call: TRBV5-1; cdr3_length: 16; d_call: .; j_call: TRBJ2-7; cdr3_nt: TGCGCCAGCAGCTTAACCGGGACTGCGAGCTCCTACGAGCAGTACTTC; cdr3_aa: CASSLTGTASSYEQYF
clone_size: once; v_call: TRBV11-3; cdr3_length: 20; d_call: TRBD2; j_call: TRBJ2-7; cdr3_nt: TGTGCCAGCAGTTTAGGTGAACCGGGCCCCTGGCTAGCGGGAAACTACGAGCAGTACTTC; cdr3_aa: CASSLGEPGPWLAGNYEQYF
clone_size: .; v_call: TRBV7-2; cdr3_length: 15; d_call: TRBD1; j_call: TRBJ1-3; cdr3_nt: TGTGCCAGCAGCTTAGCTGCAGGGGGAGGAAACACCATATATTTT; cdr3_aa: CASSLAAGGGNTIYF
clone_size: .; v_call: TRBV5-1; cdr3_length: 15; d_call: TRBD2; j_call: TRBJ2-2; cdr3_nt: TGCGCCAGCAGCTCGGTCCTAGCGGGCACCGGGGAGCTGTTTTTT; cdr3_aa: CASSSVLAGTGELFF
clone_size: .; v_call: TRBV7-2; cdr3_length: 16; d_call: TRBD2; j_call: TRBJ2-5; cdr3_nt: TGTGCCAGCAGCTTAGACAGCGGGAGTATTTGGGAGACCCAGTACTTC; cdr3_aa: CASSLDSGSIWETQYF
clone_size: .; v_call: TRBV10-3; cdr3_length: 14; d_call: TRBD1; j_call: TRBJ2-1; cdr3_nt: TGTGCCATCAGAAGACAGGGGACCTACAATGAGCAGTTCTTC; cdr3_aa: CAIRRQGTYNEQFF
clone_size: .; v_call: TRBV19; cdr3_length: 16; d_call: TRBD2; j_call: TRBJ2-6; cdr3_nt: TGTGCCAGTAGGGCTAGCGGTCTTCCGGGGGCCAACGTCCTGACTTTC; cdr3_aa: CASRASGLPGANVLTF
clone_size: .; v_call: TRBV5-5; cdr3_length: 15; d_call: .; j_call: TRBJ1-1; cdr3_nt: TGTGCCAGCAGCCCCAACCCTCTCACAGGGCCTGAAGCTTTCTTT; cdr3_aa: CASSPNPLTGPEAFF
clone_size: .; v_call: TRBV5-8; cdr3_length: 16; d_call: TRBD2; j_call: TRBJ2-1; cdr3_nt: TGTGCCAGCAGCTTGGAGCGGGGGGGCCGCTACAATGAGCAGTTCTTC; cdr3_aa: CASSLERGGRYNEQFF
clone_size: .; v_call: TRBV5-1; cdr3_length: 14; d_call: .; j_call: TRBJ2-3; cdr3_nt: TGCGCCAGCAGCTCGGAGGTGAGCACAGATACGCAGTATTTT; cdr3_aa: CASSSEVSTDTQYF
clone_size: .; v_call: TRBV9; cdr3_length: 16; d_call: TRBD2; j_call: TRBJ2-2; cdr3_nt: TGTGCCAGCAGCGTAGATAGCGGGGGGCAGACCGGGGAGCTGTTTTTT; cdr3_aa: CASSVDSGGQTGELFF
clone_size: .; v_call: TRBV2; cdr3_length: 12; d_call: .; j_call: TRBJ2-1; cdr3_nt: TGTGCCAGCAGCTCTGACTCGTCTGAGCAGTTCTTC; cdr3_aa: CASSSDSSEQFF
clone_size: .; v_call: TRBV13; cdr3_length: 14; d_call: TRBD2; j_call: TRBJ2-7; cdr3_nt: TGTGCCACCTCAAAACTTAGCGGGGGCTACGAGCAGTACTTC; cdr3_aa: CATSKLSGGYEQYF
clone_size: few; v_call: TRBV5-1; cdr3_length: 15; d_call: .; j_call: TRBJ2-2; cdr3_nt: TGCGCCAGCAGCTTGGTAGGGCGGGACACCGGGGAGCTGTTTTTT; cdr3_aa: CASSLVGRDTGELFF
clone_size: few; v_call: TRBV12-3/TRBV12-4; cdr3_length: 13; d_call: TRBD2; j_call: TRBJ2-1; cdr3_nt: TGTGCCAGCAGTTTAGTGGGGAGGGGTAAGCAGTTCTTC; cdr3_aa: CASSLVGRGKQFF
clone_size: .; v_call: TRBV7-2; cdr3_length: 14; d_call: .; j_call: TRBJ2-5; cdr3_nt: TGTGCCAGCAGCTTAGGTGGAGACCAAGAGACCCAGTACTTC; cdr3_aa: CASSLGGDQETQYF
clone_size: .; v_call: TRBV28; cdr3_length: 15; d_call: TRBD1; j_call: TRBJ1-1; cdr3_nt: TGTGCCAGCAGTTTACCCCTGACAGGGGGCACTGAAGCTTTCTTT; cdr3_aa: CASSLPLTGGTEAFF
clone_size: .; v_call: TRBV9; cdr3_length: 16; d_call: TRBD2; j_call: TRBJ2-1; cdr3_nt: TGTGCCAGCAGCGTATTAACTAGCGGGGGGGCGAATGAGCAGTTCTTC; cdr3_aa: CASSVLTSGGANEQFF
clone_size: .; v_call: TRBV3-1/TRBV3-2; cdr3_length: 18; d_call: .; j_call: TRBJ1-2; cdr3_nt: TGTGCCAGCAGCCAAGGTTATGGGACAAGACGTCCCTCCTATGGCTACACCTTC; cdr3_aa: CASSQGYGTRRPSYGYTF
clone_size: .; v_call: TRBV5-1; cdr3_length: 15; d_call: TRBD2; j_call: TRBJ2-5; cdr3_nt: TGCGCCAGCAGCGCCCTAGCGGGAGCTGGCGAGACCCAGTACTTC; cdr3_aa: CASSALAGAGETQYF
clone_size: .; v_call: TRBV6-5; cdr3_length: 15; d_call: TRBD2; j_call: TRBJ2-3; cdr3_nt: TGTGCCAGCGCCTCCGGGGGGGCCCCGGGGGATACGCAGTATTTT; cdr3_aa: CASASGGAPGDTQYF
clone_size: .; v_call: TRBV19; cdr3_length: 15; d_call: TRBD1; j_call: TRBJ2-2; cdr3_nt: TGTGCCAGTAGTCCCGGGACAGGGGGCACCGGGGAGCTGTTTTTT; cdr3_aa: CASSPGTGGTGELFF
clone_size: few; v_call: TRBV7-3; cdr3_length: 12; d_call: .; j_call: TRBJ2-2; cdr3_nt: TGTGCCAGCAGCCCCCCCGGCGGGGAGCTGTTTTTT; cdr3_aa: CASSPPGGELFF
clone_size: .; v_call: TRBV3-1/TRBV3-2; cdr3_length: 17; d_call: TRBD1; j_call: TRBJ2-7; cdr3_nt: TGTGCCAGCAGCCCTTCCCGGGCGCAGGGGGCATCATACGAGCAGTACTTC; cdr3_aa: CASSPSRAQGASYEQYF
clone_size: .; v_call: TRBV7-2; cdr3_length: 15; d_call: .; j_call: TRBJ1-3; cdr3_nt: TGTGCCAGCAGCCCCTCAGGGTATTCTGGAAACACCATATATTTT; cdr3_aa: CASSPSGYSGNTIYF
clone_size: .; v_call: TRBV19; cdr3_length: 17; d_call: TRBD1; j_call: TRBJ2-6; cdr3_nt: TGTGCCAGTAGTTCGGACAGGGTTCTTTCTGGGGCCAACGTCCTGACTTTC; cdr3_aa: CASSSDRVLSGANVLTF
clone_size: .; v_call: TRBV6-6; cdr3_length: 17; d_call: .; j_call: TRBJ1-2; cdr3_nt: TGTGCCAGCAGTCCGGCGAGCCGGGGCAGGGGAGAAGGGGGCTACACCTTC; cdr3_aa: CASSPASRGRGEGGYTF
clone_size: .; v_call: TRBV7-9; cdr3_length: 14; d_call: TRBD1; j_call: TRBJ1-6; cdr3_nt: TGTGCCAGCAGCTCGACAGGGGCTAATTCACCCCTCCACTTT; cdr3_aa: CASSSTGANSPLHF
clone_size: .; v_call: TRBV3-1/TRBV3-2; cdr3_length: 13; d_call: TRBD1; j_call: TRBJ1-1; cdr3_nt: TGTGCCAGCAGCAGGGGGCGAGAAACTGAAGCTTTCTTT; cdr3_aa: CASSRGRETEAFF
clone_size: .; v_call: TRBV12-5; cdr3_length: 16; d_call: TRBD2; j_call: TRBJ2-2; cdr3_nt: TGTGCTAGTGCCCTGGAAGAGCTAGCGGGGCCCGGGGAGCTGTTTTTT; cdr3_aa: CASALEELAGPGELFF
clone_size: once; v_call: TRBV4-1; cdr3_length: 17; d_call: .; j_call: TRBJ2-2; cdr3_nt: TGCGCCAGCAGCCAAGAGGGACATTTAAGGGGCACCGGGGAGCTGTTTTTT; cdr3_aa: CASSQEGHLRGTGELFF
clone_size: .; v_call: TRBV24-1; cdr3_length: 15; d_call: .; j_call: TRBJ2-3; cdr3_nt: TGTGCCACCAGTGATGTGTTCTCTAGCACAGATACGCAGTATTTT; cdr3_aa: CATSDVFSSTDTQYF
clone_size: .; v_call: TRBV2; cdr3_length: 19; d_call: .; j_call: TRBJ1-1; cdr3_nt: TGTGCCAGCAGTGAACTAGGGGCAGGGACACTGGGGAGGAACACTGAAGCTTTCTTT; cdr3_aa: CASSELGAGTLGRNTEAFF
clone_size: .; v_call: TRBV18; cdr3_length: 14; d_call: .; j_call: TRBJ1-1; cdr3_nt: TGTGCCAGCTCACCACAAATGGGGCAGGGTGAAGCTTTCTTT; cdr3_aa: CASSPQMGQGEAFF
clone_size: .; v_call: TRBV7-2; cdr3_length: 14; d_call: TRBD1; j_call: TRBJ1-2; cdr3_nt: TGTGCCAGCAGCTTAAGGCAGGGGGTCTATGGCTACACCTTC; cdr3_aa: CASSLRQGVYGYTF
clone_size: .; v_call: TRBV28; cdr3_length: 15; d_call: TRBD1; j_call: TRBJ2-1; cdr3_nt: TGTGCCAGCAGGTCACCCGGGACAGGGAGGTATGAGCAGTTCTTC; cdr3_aa: CASRSPGTGRYEQFF
clone_size: .; v_call: TRBV19; cdr3_length: 15; d_call: TRBD1; j_call: TRBJ1-2; cdr3_nt: TGTGCCAGTAGTGCCCACAGGGGGCAGAACTATGGCTACACCTTC; cdr3_aa: CASSAHRGQNYGYTF
clone_size: .; v_call: TRBV11-2; cdr3_length: 17; d_call: .; j_call: TRBJ2-3; cdr3_nt: TGTGCCAGCAGCCCCTTCATGAATAGGGGGGGTAGGGATACGCAGTATTTT; cdr3_aa: CASSPFMNRGGRDTQYF
clone_size: .; v_call: TRBV6-4; cdr3_length: 16; d_call: TRBD1; j_call: TRBJ1-1; cdr3_nt: TGTGCCAGCAGAAAAGATACTGGACAGGGAGGAGGTGAAGCTTTCTTT; cdr3_aa: CASRKDTGQGGGEAFF